These 32 T cell receptor beta chains were all obtained from the same sample, sequenced in a study of T cells in Graves' hyperthyroidism and ophthalmopathy. Template material for amplifying TCR beta CDR3 regions consisted of RNA transcripts. A set of HTBI primers served as the primers for a first-round RT-PCR of the TCR CDR3. MiXCR was run by TCRdb on the multiplex PCR reads, yielding one entry per CDR3 protein. The sample records hundreds of thousands of distinct CDR3 sequences, approximately 15% being singletons. Sequenced material: blood. The receptors stem from a woman aged 18-35 years with Graves' hyperthyroidism.

This clonotype was seen ten or more times. The CDR3: CASSPRGAGVRYEQYF. CDR3 sequence (DNA): TGTGCCAGCAGCCCTAGGGGGGCGGGAGTTCGCTACGAGCAGTACTTC. This chain joins TRBV7-9 and TRBJ2-7; D might be TRBD2 (7 bases). Trimming took 5 bases from V and 3 from J, leaving 20 bases between them. CDR1 is SEHNR and CDR2 is FQNEAQ in the germline V gene (reference sequence). There are 16 residues in the CDR3.

The V call is TRBV20-1, the J call TRBJ2-1; 8 bases map to TRBD2. The CDR3 is made up of 15 amino acids. Germline V gives CDR1 DFQATT, CDR2 SNEGSKA (reference sequence). With 6 bases clipped from V and 5 bases from J, the junction kept 12 bases outside the gene matches. CDR3 in DNA: TGCAGTGCAATGGGACTTTGGCGGGGGGACAATGAGCAGTTCTTC. This translates into CSAMGLWRGDNEQFF.

Details on this clonotype: This may be a read error: a much more frequent sequence differs by one nucleotide. The V gene is TRBV28, the J gene TRBJ2-1, with D maybe TRBD2 (5 bases). The germline gives CDR1 MDHEN, CDR2 SYDVKM. Trimming left V 6 bases short and J 10 bases short, with 16 bases between. This CDR3 has 13 amino acids. CDR3 protein: CASSRGGKIEQFF. DNA for the CDR3: TGTGCCAGCAGCCGGGGTGGGAAGATCGAGCAGTTCTTC. The variable domain in full, with the rest retrieved from reference TRBV28 and TRBJ2-1, is DVKVTQSSRYLVKRTGEKVFLECVQDMDHENMFWYRQDPGLGLRLIYFSYDVKMKEKGDIPEGYSVSREKKERFSLILESASTNQTSMYLCASSRGGKIEQFFGPGTRLTVL.

This clonotype was counted only a few times. The chain recombines TRBV11-2 with TRBJ1-3; D gene uncertain. The germline gives CDR1 SGHAT, CDR2 FQNNGV. This CDR3 has 17 amino acids. V shed 1 base and J shed 4 bases, with 17 bases lying between them. As DNA, the CDR3 is TGTGCCAGCAGCTTAGTGCCTGGGGTGATAAGAGGAAACACCATATATTTT. Encoded protein: CASSLVPGVIRGNTIYF.

This clonotype was seen ten or more times. The chain joins TRBV12-3 or TRBV12-4 to TRBJ2-3; the D is unclear. Deletions cut 1 base from V and 5 bases from J, with 13 bases between. The length of the CDR3 is 15 residues. The CDR3 nucleotides read TGTGCCAGCAGTTTAGGCCTAGTTGGAAGAGATACGCAGTATTTT. Protein: CASSLGLVGRDTQYF.

This CDR3 reads CAILGGSSGNTIYF. The CDR3 coding sequence is TGTGCCATCCTCGGGGGGAGCTCTGGAAACACCATATATTTT. The J gene is TRBJ1-3, the V gene TRBV6-1; D might be TRBD1 (5 bases). CDR1 and CDR2 from the germline V gene are MNHNS and SASEGT. This CDR3 has 14 amino acids. V lost 10 bases, J lost 0 bases, and 13 bases lay in between.

The CDR3 DNA reads TGCGCCAGCAGCCAAGAGAAAGTTGTTAGCGGGACGCGAAATGAGCAGTTCTTC. Protein sequence: CASSQEKVVSGTRNEQFF. This chain links TRBV4-1 with TRBJ2-1, with 8 bases identical to TRBD2. CDR1 and CDR2 (germline): MGHRA, YSYEKL. V lost 0 bases, J lost 7 bases, and 14 bases stayed unmatched. The CDR3 spans 18 residues.

This clonotype showed up just a few times. The chain links TRBV29-1 to TRBJ1-3; no clear D. This CDR3 has 13 amino acids. CDR1 is SQVTM and CDR2 is ANQGSEA in the germline V gene. Trimming took off 4 bases at V and 2 bases at J, with 9 bases between the two ends. The CDR3 sequence is CSVGAAPGNTIYF. The CDR3 DNA reads TGCAGCGTTGGTGCGGCTCCTGGAAACACCATATATTTT.

In its sample, this clonotype was seen many times. This chain links TRBV7-3 with TRBJ1-1; D is perhaps TRBD1 (6 bases). The CDR3 consists of 13 residues. The germline CDR1 and CDR2 sequences are SGHTA and FQGTGA. The germline V and J ends were trimmed by 5 bases and 7 bases, with 14 bases remaining between them. CDR3 nucleotide sequence: TGTGCCAGCAGCAAGGCCCGAGGGGGTGAAGCTTTCTTT. Its translation: CASSKARGGEAFF. The full variable domain, in which reference TRBV7-3 and TRBJ1-1 provide the parts outside the CDR3, is GAGVSQTPSNKVTEKGKYVELRCDPISGHTALYWYRQSLGQGPEFLIYFQGTGAADDSGLPNDRFFAVRPEGSVSTLKIQRTERGDSAVYLCASSKARGGEAFFGQGTRLTVV.

The sample holds many counts of this clonotype. The genes are TRBV29-1 and TRBJ2-2; 11 bases align to TRBD2. CDR3 length: 17 residues. V was pared by 6 bases and J by 2 bases, with 11 bases of the junction left unmatched. The germline V gene has CDR1 SQVTM and CDR2 ANQGSEA. CDR3 residues: CSVRGLAGGKNTGELFF. In DNA form, the CDR3 reads TGCAGCGTGCGGGGGCTAGCGGGAGGCAAAAACACCGGGGAGCTGTTTTTT.

This clonotype was found once. This chain uses TRBV19 with TRBJ1-2, with TRBD1 identical over 10 bases. V shed 3 bases, J shed 8 bases, and the junction held 6 bases outside the gene matches. CDR3 size: 14 residues. Germline V gives CDR1 LNHDA, CDR2 SQIVND (reference sequence). The CDR3 DNA sequence: TGTGCCAGTAGTATCGGGGGACAGGGGAACGGCTACACCTTC. It specifies CASSIGGQGNGYTF.

Ten or more counts support this clonotype. The chain employs TRBV9 and TRBJ2-1, with 12 bases lining up with TRBD1. V lost 3 bases to trimming and J lost 7 bases; unmatched junction nucleotides: 2. In germline, CDR1 is SGDLS, CDR2 YYNGEE. There are 14 residues in the CDR3. The CDR3 DNA follows: TGTGCCAGCAGCGGGGACAGGGGGCGAAATGAGCAGTTCTTC. It codes for CASSGDRGRNEQFF.

This clonotype was recorded many times. The chain couples TRBV20-1 to TRBJ1-2, with 10 bases that match TRBD1. Trimming removed 6 bases from V and 8 bases from J; junction bases left unmatched: 6. Germline values: CDR1 DFQATT, CDR2 SNEGSKA (reference sequence). This CDR3 contains 12 residues. CDR3 bases: TGCAGTGCCCAAGGACAGGGGGGCGGCTACACCTTC. Protein sequence: CSAQGQGGGYTF.

V is TRBV28 and J is TRBJ2-1; tentative D call: TRBD1 (6 bases). Looked up from germline, CDR1 is MDHEN and CDR2 is SYDVKM. The V and J ends lost 7 bases and 2 bases respectively, with 12 bases between them. The CDR3 consists of 14 residues. In DNA form, the CDR3 reads TGTGCCAGCAACCTCAGGGACACCTACAATGAGCAGTTCTTC. It codes for CASNLRDTYNEQFF.

The rearrangement links TRBV6-5 to TRBJ1-4; D might be TRBD1 (5 bases). Germline CDR1 is MNHEY and CDR2 is SVGAGI. Trimming left V 2 bases short and J 3 bases short, with 13 bases between. The CDR3 length is 16 residues. The CDR3 reads CASSYPRPGANEKLFF. The CDR3 coding sequence is TGTGCCAGCAGTTACCCGCGGCCGGGGGCTAATGAAAAACTGTTTTTT.

This clonotype has more than one count but fewer than ten. V usage is TRBV7-9 and J usage is TRBJ2-3; D uncertain. The CDR3 spans 16 residues. V lost 5 bases to trimming and J lost 6 bases, with 21 bases between them. Germline CDR1 reads SEHNR; CDR2 reads FQNEAQ (reference sequence). CDR3 protein: CASSHPGSTIRDTQYF. The CDR3 coding sequence is TGTGCCAGCAGCCATCCGGGCTCCACGATTCGGGATACGCAGTATTTT. Combining the CDR3 with reference TRBV7-9 and TRBJ2-3 gives the whole variable domain DTGVSQNPRHKITKRGQNVTFRCDPISEHNRLYWYRQTLGQGPEFLTYFQNEAQLEKSRLLSDRFSAERPKGSFSTLEIQRTEQGDSAMYLCASSHPGSTIRDTQYFGPGTRLTVL.

As regards this clonotype: Relative to the germline gene, one junction end is altered; a read error may explain this. This chain joins TRBV18 and TRBJ2-5; 7 bases align to TRBD1. The germline CDR1 and CDR2 sequences are KGHSH and LQKENI. The CDR3 has 13 residues. DNA for the CDR3: TGTGGCAGCTCACGGGACAGACAAGAGACCCAGTACTTC. Protein: CGSSRDRQETQYF.

This clonotype came up a few times. The rearrangement uses TRBV10-3 and TRBJ2-7; D not certain. The CDR3 length is 13 residues. The V gene's germline CDR1 is ENHRY and CDR2 SYGVKD. V lost 10 bases and J lost 0, with 13 bases in between. CDR3 amino acids: CATSLMGSYEQYF. The CDR3 DNA follows: TGTGCCACCTCCCTCATGGGCTCCTACGAGCAGTACTTC.

This clonotype was detected many times. Here the CDR3 reads CASSNLRRGNQETQYF. Written as DNA, the CDR3 is TGTGCCAGCAGCAACTTACGTCGGGGCAACCAAGAGACCCAGTACTTC. The rearrangement links TRBV6-1 to TRBJ2-5; D possibly matches TRBD1 or TRBD2 (5 bases each). Germline values: CDR1 MNHNS, CDR2 SASEGT. Trimming stripped 6 bases from V and 0 bases from J, with 17 bases between. This CDR3 is 16 amino acids long.

This clonotype has more than one count but fewer than ten. The chain uses TRBV13 and TRBJ1-1; D is unresolved. Germline V gene data show CDR1 as PRHDT and CDR2 as FYEKMQ (reference sequence). The CDR3 sequence is 12 residues long. V was clipped by 1 base and J by 7 bases, with 7 bases between them. The CDR3 spells CASSLDGDEAFF. As DNA, the CDR3 is TGTGCCAGCAGCTTAGATGGAGATGAAGCTTTCTTT. Filled out from reference TRBV13 and TRBJ1-1, the complete variable domain reads AAGVIQSPRHLIKEKRETATLKCYPIPRHDTVYWYQQGPGQDPQFLISFYEKMQSDKGSIPDRFSAQQFSDYHSELNMSSLELGDSALYFCASSLDGDEAFFGQGTRLTVV.

The chain employs TRBV27 and TRBJ2-1, with D possibly being TRBD1 (7 bases). Germline V gives CDR1 MNHEY, CDR2 SMNVEV (reference sequence). Trimming stripped 6 bases from V and 10 bases from J, with 19 bases between. CDR3 length equals 14 residues. The CDR3 is CASSRDSQGGEQFF. The CDR3 coding sequence is TGTGCCAGCAGCCGGGACTCGCAGGGGGGAGAGCAGTTCTTC.

There are a few counts of this clonotype. This chain uses TRBV28 with TRBJ2-4; possibly TRBD2 for D (5 bases). This CDR3 contains 15 residues. Germline CDR1 MDHEN, CDR2 SYDVKM. V was clipped by 4 bases and J by 3 bases, with 13 bases between them. CDR3 residues: CASSSLAGSKNIQYF. CDR3 bases: TGTGCCAGCAGTTCCCTAGCAGGTAGCAAAAACATTCAGTACTTC.

This clonotype was recorded many times. This chain connects TRBV28 to TRBJ2-7; TRBD1 agrees at 9 bases. The germline CDR1 and CDR2 sequences are MDHEN and SYDVKM. The CDR3 spans 15 residues. V was clipped by 0 bases and J by 4 bases; unmatched bases: 4. CDR3 in amino acids: CASSLWTGGLYEQYF. The DNA of the CDR3 is TGTGCCAGCAGTTTATGGACAGGGGGACTATACGAGCAGTACTTC. Full variable domain (missing parts from reference TRBV28 and TRBJ2-7): DVKVTQSSRYLVKRTGEKVFLECVQDMDHENMFWYRQDPGLGLRLIYFSYDVKMKEKGDIPEGYSVSREKKERFSLILESASTNQTSMYLCASSLWTGGLYEQYFGPGTRLTVT.

This clonotype was observed many times. The chain combines TRBV28 with TRBJ1-5, with a tentative D call TRBD1 (6 bases). V was cut by 6 bases and J by 4 bases, with 16 bases left in between. The germline CDR1 and CDR2 sequences are MDHEN and SYDVKM. CDR3 length equals 15 residues. CDR3 region: CASRYTGYGNQPQHF. The CDR3 nucleotides read TGTGCCAGCAGATATACAGGGTATGGGAATCAGCCCCAGCATTTT.

This clonotype was recorded many times. The gene calls are TRBV3-1 and TRBJ2-7, with 14 positions matching TRBD2. This CDR3 region has 15 residues. CDR1 is LGHDT and CDR2 is YNNKEL in the germline V gene (reference sequence). With 4 bases clipped from V and 5 bases from J, the junction kept 4 bases outside the gene matches. The CDR3 sequence is CASSPQTSGRDEQYF. CDR3 sequence (DNA): TGTGCCAGCAGCCCGCAGACTAGCGGGAGGGACGAGCAGTACTTC.

The table lists this clonotype with a few counts. The V call is TRBV5-1, the J call TRBJ1-2; D gene unclear. The germline V and J ends were trimmed by 6 bases and 4 bases, with 10 bases remaining between them. The CDR3 spans 12 residues. Germline V gene lookup returns CDR1 SGHRS and CDR2 YFSETQ. The CDR3 is CASKGDGYGYTF. As DNA, the CDR3 is TGCGCCAGCAAGGGTGATGGCTATGGCTACACCTTC.

The table lists this clonotype with many counts. The V call is TRBV20-1, the J call TRBJ1-1, with D tentatively TRBD1 (6 bases). Germline V gives CDR1 DFQATT, CDR2 SNEGSKA (reference sequence). This CDR3 has 15 amino acids. Trimming removed 1 base at V and 1 base at J, with 13 bases between. CDR3 sequence (DNA): TGCAGTGCTAGAGCCCCCGGGACAAAGAACACTGAAGCTTTCTTT. Translation: CSARAPGTKNTEAFF.

This clonotype was counted many times. This chain uses TRBV20-1 with TRBJ2-1; 9 bases are a match to TRBD2. Trimming took 0 bases from V and 0 from J; bases not matched to a gene: 12. CDR3 length: 19 residues. Germline V gives CDR1 DFQATT, CDR2 SNEGSKA (reference sequence). The chain's CDR3 is CSAREFGGRASRSYNEQFF. The CDR3 coding sequence is TGCAGTGCTAGAGAGTTTGGCGGGAGGGCCTCCCGCTCCTACAATGAGCAGTTCTTC.

Only a few counts were recorded for this clonotype. The V gene is TRBV28, the J gene TRBJ1-5; D not certain. CDR1 and CDR2 from the germline V gene are MDHEN and SYDVKM. Trimming left V 7 bases short and J 0 bases short, with 4 bases between. The length of the CDR3 is 12 residues. The DNA for the CDR3 is TGTGCCAGCAAGTATAGCAATCAGCCCCAGCATTTT. This translates into CASKYSNQPQHF.

Ten or more counts support this clonotype. The chain is built from TRBV19 and TRBJ1-1; D is undetermined. The CDR3 totals 12 residues. The V end lost 2 bases, the J end lost 1 base, and 2 bases lay between the germline ends. CDR1 is LNHDA and CDR2 is SQIVND in the germline V gene (reference sequence). As DNA, the CDR3 is TGTGCCAGTAGTATAAGGAACACTGAAGCTTTCTTT. Protein sequence: CASSIRNTEAFF.

The sample holds many counts of this clonotype. V and J are TRBV19 and TRBJ1-2, with 7 bases matching TRBD1. The CDR3 contains 16 residues. Germline lookup yields CDR1 LNHDA and CDR2 SQIVND (reference sequence). V trimming: 9 bases; J trimming: 1 base; junction bases outside the gene matches: 14. CDR3 DNA: TGTGCCAGCCTAAGCCCAGGGACAGCTTTTAACTATGGCTACACCTTC. Its protein product is CASLSPGTAFNYGYTF. Complete variable domain (other parts from reference TRBV19 and TRBJ1-2): DGGITQSPKYLFRKEGQNVTLSCEQNLNHDAMYWYRQDPGQGLRLIYYSQIVNDFQKGDIAEGYSVSREKKESFPLTVTSAQKNPTAFYLCASLSPGTAFNYGYTFGSGTRLTVV.

This clonotype was picked up many times. The V gene is TRBV2, the J gene TRBJ1-1; D is unresolved. The CDR3 covers 9 residues. V lost 7 bases and J lost 7, with 4 bases in between. Germline V gene lookup returns CDR1 SNHLY and CDR2 FYNNEI. The DNA of the CDR3 is TGTGCCAGCAATTATGAAGCTTTCTTT. It codes for CASNYEAFF. Filled out from reference TRBV2 and TRBJ1-1, the complete variable domain reads EPEVTQTPSHQVTQMGQEVILRCVPISNHLYFYWYRQILGQKVEFLVSFYNNEISEKSEIFDDQFSVERPDGSNFTLKIRSTKLEDSAMYFCASNYEAFFGQGTRLTVV.